The sequence of this T cell receptor beta chain was determined in a study of a mutant IDH1 vaccine in newly diagnosed glioma. For the study at large: Sex among treated patients split roughly 62% male, about 40% female; mean age was roughly 40 years.

CDR3 length: 13 residues. Germline CDR1 is WNHNN and CDR2 is SYGVQD (reference sequence). The V end was cut by 6 bases, the J end by 0 bases, with 8 bases between. The time point is: week 11, during vaccination. With topical imiquimod, each dose of the vaccine consisted of 300 ug of mutant IDH1 20-mer peptide. To note about this clone: The target antigen is unknown.

This table comes from immunoSEQ multiplex PCR, and its TCRdb copy is limited to in-frame clones, with some not included. The data show 50,000 to 60,000 clones, with 91% seen just once and 2.4% held by the top ten. The J gene is TRBJ1-1, the V gene TRBV10-1; weak D call: TRBD1 (6 bases). This TCR was recovered from a man aged 45-65 years with glioma. Here the sequenced sample was PBMCs, taken from a glioma patient whose treatment included an IDH1 peptide vaccine. The chain's CDR3 is CASRQGLNTEAFF. The CDR3 DNA sequence: TGCGCCAGCAGACAGGGATTGAACACTGAAGCTTTCTTT.